This TCR beta chain was identified in a study of Graves' ophthalmopathy and Graves' hyperthyroidism. Overall study results and limits: The study's model predicted ophthalmopathy progression at roughly 69% sensitivity and approximately 72% specificity.

Amplification of the TCR beta CDR3 regions used RNA transcripts (as template). Second-round multiplex PCR followed a first-round RT-PCR using HTBI primers. TCRdb processed the multiplex PCR reads anew with MiXCR; each CDR3 protein has one entry. This sample has under 200,000 distinct CDR3 sequences, with over 35% found just once. Details on this clonotype: Its cognate antigen is unknown.

A duration under 3 months, NOSPECS ≥4, CAS ≥3 and moderate-to-severe activity characterized the donors with ophthalmopathy. Among the exclusions were patients with other autoimmune diseases, uncontrolled infections, pregnancy or lactation. This CDR3 has 11 amino acids. V lost 3 bases, J lost 4 bases, and 6 bases lay in between. The germline CDR1 and CDR2 sequences are DFQATT and SNEGSKA (reference sequence). This sequence was found in a woman between 40 and 55 years old with Graves' ophthalmopathy. Sequencing was done on a sample of peripheral blood. The chain uses TRBV20-1 and TRBJ2-5; D call uncertain. CDR3 in DNA: TGCAGTGCTAGCGCAGGAGAGACCCAGTACTTC. It translates to CSASAGETQYF.